The clone carrying this T cell receptor (beta chain) showed up many times. The data are from a study of regulatory T cells in long-lasting Graves disease. Investigators prepared the TCR beta libraries by applying iRepertoire HTBI primers and Arm-PCR of CDR3 regions. TCRdb redid the calling of the multiplex PCR reads with MiXCR, one entry per CDR3 protein. The sample lists over 350,000 distinct CDR3 sequences, 11% to 15% occurring once. The CDR3 runs 12 residues. Germline lookup yields CDR1 SEHNR and CDR2 FQNEAQ (reference sequence). V shed 1 base and J shed 7 bases, with 7 bases lying between them. As for time point: newly diagnosed GD, antithyroid drugs for less than 3 months. RNA isolated from PBMCs was used to make the TCR library. The authors drew about 9 milliliters of peripheral blood into EDTA tubes. This same sample was also taken into another study, of T cells in Graves' hyperthyroidism and ophthalmopathy.

Here the sequenced sample was peripheral blood mononuclear cells (PBMCs), taken at new diagnosis, from a patient treated with antithyroid drugs. The TCR originated in a woman aged 50 to 60 with Graves disease. The chain combines TRBV7-9 with TRBJ1-1; D unresolved. This CDR3 reads CASSLELGEAFF. The CDR3 DNA reads as TGTGCCAGCAGCTTAGAATTGGGTGAAGCTTTCTTT.